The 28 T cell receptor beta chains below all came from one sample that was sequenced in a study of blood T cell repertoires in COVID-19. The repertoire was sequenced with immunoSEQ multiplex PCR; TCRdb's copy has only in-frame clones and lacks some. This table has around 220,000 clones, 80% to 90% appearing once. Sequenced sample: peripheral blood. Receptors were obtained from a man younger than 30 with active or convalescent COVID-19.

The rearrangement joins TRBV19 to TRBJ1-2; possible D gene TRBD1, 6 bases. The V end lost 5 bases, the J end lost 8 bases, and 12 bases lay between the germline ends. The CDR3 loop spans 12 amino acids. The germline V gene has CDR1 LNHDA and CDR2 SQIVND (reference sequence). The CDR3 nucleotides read TGTGCCAGTAGTCCACTCGGACAGGGCTACACCTTC. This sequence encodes CASSPLGQGYTF.

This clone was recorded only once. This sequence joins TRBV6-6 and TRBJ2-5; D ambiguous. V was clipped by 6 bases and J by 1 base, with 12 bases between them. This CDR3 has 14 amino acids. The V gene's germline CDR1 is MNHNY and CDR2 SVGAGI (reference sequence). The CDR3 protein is CASRFPGPQETQYF. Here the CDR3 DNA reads TGTGCCAGCAGATTTCCGGGTCCCCAAGAGACCCAGTACTTC.

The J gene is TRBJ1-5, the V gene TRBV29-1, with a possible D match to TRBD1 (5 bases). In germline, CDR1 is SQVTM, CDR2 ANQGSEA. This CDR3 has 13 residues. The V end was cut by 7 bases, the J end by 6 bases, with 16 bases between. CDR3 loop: CSAAGAGLQPQHF. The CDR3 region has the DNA TGCAGCGCCGCTGGGGCAGGGCTTCAGCCCCAGCATTTT.

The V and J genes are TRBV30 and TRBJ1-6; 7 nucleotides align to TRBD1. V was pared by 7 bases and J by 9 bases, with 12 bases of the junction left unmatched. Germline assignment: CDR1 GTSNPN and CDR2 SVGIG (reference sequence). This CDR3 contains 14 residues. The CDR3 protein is CAYSSGGFTSPLHF. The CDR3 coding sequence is TGTGCCTACAGTTCAGGGGGATTTACTTCACCCCTCCACTTT.

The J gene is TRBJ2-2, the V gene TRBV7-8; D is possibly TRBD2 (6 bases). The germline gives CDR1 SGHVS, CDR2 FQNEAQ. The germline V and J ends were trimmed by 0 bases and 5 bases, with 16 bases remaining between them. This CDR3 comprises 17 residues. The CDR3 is CASSLASGAGRTGELFF. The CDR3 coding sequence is TGTGCCAGCAGCTTAGCGTCCGGGGCGGGAAGAACCGGGGAGCTGTTTTTT.

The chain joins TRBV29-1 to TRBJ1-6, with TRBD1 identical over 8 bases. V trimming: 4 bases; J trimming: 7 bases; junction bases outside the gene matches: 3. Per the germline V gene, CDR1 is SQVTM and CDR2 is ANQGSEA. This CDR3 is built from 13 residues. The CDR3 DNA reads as TGCAGCGTTGGTCAGGGGGCAAATTCACCCCTCCACTTT. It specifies CSVGQGANSPLHF.

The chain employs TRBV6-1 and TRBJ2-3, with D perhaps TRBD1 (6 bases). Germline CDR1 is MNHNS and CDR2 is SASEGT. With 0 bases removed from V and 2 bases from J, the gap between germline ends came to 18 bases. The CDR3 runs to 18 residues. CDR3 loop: CASSEAISRPGDTDTQYF. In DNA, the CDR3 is TGTGCCAGCAGTGAAGCGATATCACGCCCAGGGGACACAGATACGCAGTATTTT.

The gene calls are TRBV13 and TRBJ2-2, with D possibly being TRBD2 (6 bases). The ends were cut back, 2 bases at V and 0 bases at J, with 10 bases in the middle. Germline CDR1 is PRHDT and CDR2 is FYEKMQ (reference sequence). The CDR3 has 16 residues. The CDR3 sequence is CASSLSPGANTGELFF. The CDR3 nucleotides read TGTGCCAGCAGCTTATCGCCGGGAGCGAACACCGGGGAGCTGTTTTTT.

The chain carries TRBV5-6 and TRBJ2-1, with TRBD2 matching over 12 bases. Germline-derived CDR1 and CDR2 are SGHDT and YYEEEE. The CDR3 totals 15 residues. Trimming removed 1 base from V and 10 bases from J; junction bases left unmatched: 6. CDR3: CASSLTTSGSKEQFF. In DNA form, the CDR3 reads TGTGCCAGCAGCTTGACGACTAGCGGGAGTAAGGAGCAGTTCTTC. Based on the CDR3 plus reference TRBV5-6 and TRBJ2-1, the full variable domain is DAGVTQSPTHLIKTRGQQVTLRCSPKSGHDTVSWYQQALGQGPQFIFQYYEEEERQRGNFPDRFSGHQFPNYSSELNVNALLLGDSALYLCASSLTTSGSKEQFFGPGTRLTVL.

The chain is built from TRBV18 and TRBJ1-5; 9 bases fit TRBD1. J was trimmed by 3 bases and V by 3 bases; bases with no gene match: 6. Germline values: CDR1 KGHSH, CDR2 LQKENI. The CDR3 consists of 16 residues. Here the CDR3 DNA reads TGTGCCAGCTCACCCCCGGGACAGGGCCCCAATCAGCCCCAGCATTTT. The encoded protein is CASSPPGQGPNQPQHF.

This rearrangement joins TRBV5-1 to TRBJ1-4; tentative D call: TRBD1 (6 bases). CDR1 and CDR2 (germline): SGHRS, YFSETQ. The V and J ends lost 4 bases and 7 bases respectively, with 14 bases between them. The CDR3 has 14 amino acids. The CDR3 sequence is CASSLRGGGEKLFF. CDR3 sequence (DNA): TGCGCCAGCAGCCTGAGGGGGGGTGGTGAAAAACTGTTTTTT. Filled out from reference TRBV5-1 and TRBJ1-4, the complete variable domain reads KAGVTQTPRYLIKTRGQQVTLSCSPISGHRSVSWYQQTPGQGLQFLFEYFSETQRNKGNFPGRFSGRQFSNSRSEMNVSTLELGDSALYLCASSLRGGGEKLFFGSGTQLSVL.

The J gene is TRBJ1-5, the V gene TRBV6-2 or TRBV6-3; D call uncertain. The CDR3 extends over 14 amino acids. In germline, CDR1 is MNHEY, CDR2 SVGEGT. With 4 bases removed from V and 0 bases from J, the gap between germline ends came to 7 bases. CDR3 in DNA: TGTGCCAGCAGTTCCTCCAGTAGCAATCAGCCCCAGCATTTT. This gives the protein CASSSSSSNQPQHF.

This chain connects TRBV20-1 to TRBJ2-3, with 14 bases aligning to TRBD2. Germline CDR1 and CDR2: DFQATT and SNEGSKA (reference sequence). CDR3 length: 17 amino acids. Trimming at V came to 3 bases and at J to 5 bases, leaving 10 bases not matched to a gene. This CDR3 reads CSASYGEGLAGEDTQYF. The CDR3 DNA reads TGCAGTGCTAGTTACGGGGAGGGACTAGCGGGAGAAGATACGCAGTATTTT.

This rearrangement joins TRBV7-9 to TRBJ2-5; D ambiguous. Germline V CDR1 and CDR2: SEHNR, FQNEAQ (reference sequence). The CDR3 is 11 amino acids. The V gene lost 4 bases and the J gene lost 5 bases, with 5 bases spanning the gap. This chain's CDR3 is CASSSRETQYF. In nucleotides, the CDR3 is TGTGCCAGCAGCTCCAGGGAGACCCAGTACTTC. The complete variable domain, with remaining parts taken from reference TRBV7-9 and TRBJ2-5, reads DTGVSQNPRHKITKRGQNVTFRCDPISEHNRLYWYRQTLGQGPEFLTYFQNEAQLEKSRLLSDRFSAERPKGSFSTLEIQRTEQGDSAMYLCASSSRETQYFGPGTRLLVL.

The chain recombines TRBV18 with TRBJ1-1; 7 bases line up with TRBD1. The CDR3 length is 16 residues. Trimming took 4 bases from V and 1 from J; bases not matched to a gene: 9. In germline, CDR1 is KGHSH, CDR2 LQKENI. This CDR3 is CASSRPMTGPNTEAFF. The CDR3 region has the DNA TGTGCCAGCTCACGCCCCATGACAGGGCCGAACACTGAAGCTTTCTTT.

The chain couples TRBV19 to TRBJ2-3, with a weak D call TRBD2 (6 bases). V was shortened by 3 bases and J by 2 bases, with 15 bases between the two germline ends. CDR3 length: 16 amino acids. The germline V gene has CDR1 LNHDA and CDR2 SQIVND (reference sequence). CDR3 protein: CASSIARGRHTDTQYF. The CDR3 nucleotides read TGTGCCAGTAGTATCGCGAGAGGGAGGCACACAGATACGCAGTATTTT.

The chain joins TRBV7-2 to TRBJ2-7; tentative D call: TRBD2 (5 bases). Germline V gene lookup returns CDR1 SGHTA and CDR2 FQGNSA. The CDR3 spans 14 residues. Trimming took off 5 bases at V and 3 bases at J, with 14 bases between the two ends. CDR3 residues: CASSPHSAGYEQYF. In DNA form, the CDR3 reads TGTGCCAGCAGCCCCCATTCGGCGGGCTACGAGCAGTACTTC.

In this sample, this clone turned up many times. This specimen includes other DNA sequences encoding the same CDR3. Here the CDR3 DNA reads TGTGCCAGCAGTTTTAGGGTTGCGGGTGGCTACACCTTC. This translates into CASSFRVAGGYTF. The V call is TRBV12-3 or TRBV12-4, the J call TRBJ1-2; no firm D call. V shed 3 bases and J shed 7 bases, with 12 bases lying between them. The CDR3 extends over 13 amino acids.

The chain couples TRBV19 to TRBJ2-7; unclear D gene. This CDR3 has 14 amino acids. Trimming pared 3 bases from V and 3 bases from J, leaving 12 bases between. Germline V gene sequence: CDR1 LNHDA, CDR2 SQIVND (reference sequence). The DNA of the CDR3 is TGTGCCAGTAGTATGGCAGCGACGAACTACGAGCAGTACTTC. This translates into CASSMAATNYEQYF.

The CDR3 spells CASSLWGGTGELFF. CDR3 bases: TGTGCCAGCAGCTTATGGGGGGGCACCGGGGAGCTGTTTTTT. The chain combines TRBV7-2 with TRBJ2-2, with 7 bases that match TRBD2. This CDR3 is 14 amino acids long. CDR1 is SGHTA, CDR2 FQGNSA, per germline. The V and J ends lost 2 bases and 4 bases, in that order; junction bases with no gene match: 1.

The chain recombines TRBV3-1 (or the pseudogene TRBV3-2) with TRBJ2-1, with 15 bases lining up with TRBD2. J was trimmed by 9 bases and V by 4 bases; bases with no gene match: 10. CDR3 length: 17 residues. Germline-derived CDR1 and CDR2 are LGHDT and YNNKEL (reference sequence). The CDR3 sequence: CASSREGLAGGMSEQFF. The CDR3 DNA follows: TGTGCCAGCAGCCGAGAGGGACTAGCGGGAGGAATGAGTGAGCAGTTCTTC.

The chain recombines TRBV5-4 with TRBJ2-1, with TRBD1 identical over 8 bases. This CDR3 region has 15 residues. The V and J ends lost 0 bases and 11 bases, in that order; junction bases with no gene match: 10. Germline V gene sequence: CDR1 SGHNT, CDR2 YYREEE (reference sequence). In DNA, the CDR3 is TGTGCCAGCAGCTTGGCCTGGACAGGGTCTGGGAAGCAGTTCTTC. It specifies CASSLAWTGSGKQFF. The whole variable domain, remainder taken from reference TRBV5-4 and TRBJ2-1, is ETGVTQSPTHLIKTRGQQVTLRCSSQSGHNTVSWYQQALGQGPQFIFQYYREEENGRGNFPPRFSGLQFPNYSSELNVNALELDDSALYLCASSLAWTGSGKQFFGPGTRLTVL.

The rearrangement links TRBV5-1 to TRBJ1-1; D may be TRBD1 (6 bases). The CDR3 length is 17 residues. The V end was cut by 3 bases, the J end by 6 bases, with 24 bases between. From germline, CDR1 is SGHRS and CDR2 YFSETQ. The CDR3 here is CASSSMPGHLTGAEAFF. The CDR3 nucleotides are TGCGCCAGCAGCTCCATGCCGGGACACCTCACCGGCGCTGAAGCTTTCTTT.

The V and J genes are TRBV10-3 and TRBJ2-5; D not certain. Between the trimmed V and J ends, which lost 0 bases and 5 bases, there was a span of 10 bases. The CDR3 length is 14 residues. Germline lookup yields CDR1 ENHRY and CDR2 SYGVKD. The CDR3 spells CAISESSGQETQYF. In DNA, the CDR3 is TGTGCCATCAGTGAGTCGTCGGGTCAGGAGACCCAGTACTTC.

CDR3 coding DNA: TGTGCCAGCAGCCTAGGGACAGGGGGATACTACGAGCAGTACTTC. Its protein product is CASSLGTGGYYEQYF. The chain employs TRBV6-5 and TRBJ2-7, with 11 bases fitting TRBD1. CDR1 is MNHEY and CDR2 is SVGAGI in the germline V gene. J was trimmed by 3 bases and V by 6 bases; bases with no gene match: 7. The CDR3 loop spans 15 amino acids.

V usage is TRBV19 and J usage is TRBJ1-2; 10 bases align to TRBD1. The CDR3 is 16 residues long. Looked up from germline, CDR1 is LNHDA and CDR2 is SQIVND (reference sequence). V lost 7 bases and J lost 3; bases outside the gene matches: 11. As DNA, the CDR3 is TGTGCCAGTACGCCGCGGACAGGGGGTAAGGACTATGGCTACACCTTC. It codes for CASTPRTGGKDYGYTF.

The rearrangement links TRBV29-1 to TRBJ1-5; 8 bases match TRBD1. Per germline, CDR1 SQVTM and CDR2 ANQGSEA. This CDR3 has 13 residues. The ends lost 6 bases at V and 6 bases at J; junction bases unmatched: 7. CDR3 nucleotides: TGCAGCGTGGTGGACAGGGTTTCTCAGCCCCAGCATTTT. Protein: CSVVDRVSQPQHF.

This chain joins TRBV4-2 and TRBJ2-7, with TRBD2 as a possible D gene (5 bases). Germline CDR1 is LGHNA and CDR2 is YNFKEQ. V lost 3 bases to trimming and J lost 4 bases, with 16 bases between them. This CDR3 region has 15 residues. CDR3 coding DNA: TGTGCCAGCAGCCACCGCGCCGACTATCAATACGAGCAGTACTTC. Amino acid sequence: CASSHRADYQYEQYF.